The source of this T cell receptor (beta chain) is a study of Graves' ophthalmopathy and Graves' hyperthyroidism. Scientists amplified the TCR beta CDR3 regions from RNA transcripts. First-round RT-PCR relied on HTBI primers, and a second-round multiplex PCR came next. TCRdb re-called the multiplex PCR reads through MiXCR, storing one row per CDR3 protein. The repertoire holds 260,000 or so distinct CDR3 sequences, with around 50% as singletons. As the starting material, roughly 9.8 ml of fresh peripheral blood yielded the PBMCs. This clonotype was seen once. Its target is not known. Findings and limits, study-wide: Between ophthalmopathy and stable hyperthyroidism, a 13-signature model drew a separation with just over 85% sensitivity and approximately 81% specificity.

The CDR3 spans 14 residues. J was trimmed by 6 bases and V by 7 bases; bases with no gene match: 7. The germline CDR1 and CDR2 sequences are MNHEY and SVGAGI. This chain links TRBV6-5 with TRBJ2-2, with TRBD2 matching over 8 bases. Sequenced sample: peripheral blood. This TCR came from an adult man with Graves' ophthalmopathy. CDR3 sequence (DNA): TGTGCCAGCAATAGAGCGGGAGTTTCCGGGGAGCTGTTTTTT. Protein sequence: CASNRAGVSGELFF.